This T cell receptor beta chain was documented in a study of blood T cell repertoires in COVID-19. On the study more broadly: Italy, Spain and the United States were the sources of the convalescent and acute COVID-19 samples.

The count of this clone is one. The germline gives CDR1 SGHNT, CDR2 YYREEE (reference sequence). The CDR3 runs to 13 residues. After removal of 4 bases from V and 2 bases from J, the junction contained 2 bases not matched to a gene. TCRdb's table, derived via immunoSEQ multiplex PCR, lists solely in-frame clones and lacks some. The data contain 150,000 or so clones, 79% of them singletons. The source material was peripheral blood. The TCR comes from a woman between 55 and 75 years old with COVID-19, enrolled during active disease. The V and J genes are TRBV5-4 and TRBJ2-5, with 7 bases matching TRBD1. The CDR3 protein is CASSRGQQETQYF. In DNA, the CDR3 is TGTGCCAGCAGCAGGGGACAGCAAGAGACCCAGTACTTC.